The clone carrying this T cell receptor beta chain was seen only a few times. This record belongs to a study of shared T cell receptors in the human thymus. There are 16 residues in the CDR3. CDR1 is LNHDA, CDR2 SQIVND, per germline (reference sequence). V dropped 7 bases and J dropped 7; count of bases not matched to a gene: 15. The table came from immunoSEQ multiplex PCR; TCRdb's copy has only in-frame clones and leaves some out. Of roughly 560,000 clones in the sample, around 82% are singletons; the top ten hold about 0.013%. This sample also appeared in a second study, on human thymus T cells. Per that paper: Samples came from healthy Finnish infants during open corrective cardiac surgery. It was from resections taken during corrective heart surgery that the thymus tissue came. Thymic and blood repertoires showed apparently biased V and J gene usage. Unrelated individuals were reported by related research to share highly overlapping thymic repertoires.

The receptor's source is a boy under two years old with a congenital heart defect. The chain is built from TRBV19 and TRBJ2-7; 11 bases match TRBD1. What was sequenced was thymocytes. This CDR3 reads CASNPTLDRGQGEQYF. DNA for the CDR3: TGTGCCAGTAACCCTACCCTGGACAGGGGGCAAGGGGAGCAGTACTTC.